The 5 T cell receptor beta chains presented below share a single source sample, sequenced in a study of post-analysis software for immune sequencing data. Their recognized antigens are unknown. Points from the study as a whole: The study found TRBV5-6, TRBV5-1 and TRBV20-1 among 4 or 5 TRBV segments more frequent in patients than controls.

Unique molecular identifiers were built into the TCR beta cDNA libraries. TCRdb itself ran the PCR reads through MiXCR, one entry per CDR3 protein. The sample contains about 820,000 distinct CDR3 sequences, 53% of which appear only once. Sequenced material: blood. All receptors come from a girl aged 5-17 years with multiple sclerosis.

The chain carries TRBV18 and TRBJ1-6; D remains unclear. CDR1 and CDR2 from the germline V gene are KGHSH and LQKENI. Trimming cost V 5 bases and J 0 bases, with 14 bases left between them. This CDR3 has 17 amino acids. CDR3 sequence reads: CASSTRQRSSYNSPLHF. The CDR3, as DNA: TGTGCCAGCTCAACTCGACAAAGGAGCTCCTATAATTCACCCCTCCACTTT.

Only a few counts were recorded for this clonotype. The chain recombines TRBV20-1 with TRBJ2-1, with TRBD1 matching over 7 bases. With V trimmed by 3 bases and J by 0 bases, 11 bases remained unmatched. The CDR3 consists of 17 residues. Germline V CDR1 and CDR2: DFQATT, SNEGSKA (reference sequence). The CDR3 nucleotides read TGCAGTGCTAGGGCCGTACAGGGGTCCCTCTCCTACAATGAGCAGTTCTTC. This codes for CSARAVQGSLSYNEQFF.

The chain has TRBV14 and TRBJ2-1; 8 positions agree with TRBD1. The CDR3 covers 14 residues. Trimming removed 4 bases from V and 9 bases from J; junction bases left unmatched: 8. Germline assignment: CDR1 SGHDN and CDR2 FVKESK. As DNA, the CDR3 is TGTGCCAGCAGCCCCCCTACAGGGGGGAGTGAGCAGTTCTTC. This codes for CASSPPTGGSEQFF.

The chain combines TRBV2 with TRBJ1-2; possible D gene TRBD1, 6 bases. This CDR3 is 13 amino acids long. The V and J ends lost 1 base and 9 bases respectively, with 12 bases between them. Germline CDR1 reads SNHLY; CDR2 reads FYNNEI. The CDR3 loop is CASSEEGRGSYTF. The DNA for the CDR3 is TGTGCCAGCAGTGAAGAAGGCAGGGGCAGCTACACCTTC.

V usage is TRBV7-3 and J usage is TRBJ2-1; D may be TRBD1 or TRBD2 (5 bases each). CDR1 is SGHTA, CDR2 FQGTGA, per germline. This CDR3 comprises 15 residues. The V gene lost 4 bases and the J gene lost 6 bases, with 16 bases spanning the gap. Here the CDR3 reads CASSSRDLPGNEQFF. Written as DNA, the CDR3 is TGTGCCAGCAGCTCCCGGGACCTGCCCGGCAATGAGCAGTTCTTC.